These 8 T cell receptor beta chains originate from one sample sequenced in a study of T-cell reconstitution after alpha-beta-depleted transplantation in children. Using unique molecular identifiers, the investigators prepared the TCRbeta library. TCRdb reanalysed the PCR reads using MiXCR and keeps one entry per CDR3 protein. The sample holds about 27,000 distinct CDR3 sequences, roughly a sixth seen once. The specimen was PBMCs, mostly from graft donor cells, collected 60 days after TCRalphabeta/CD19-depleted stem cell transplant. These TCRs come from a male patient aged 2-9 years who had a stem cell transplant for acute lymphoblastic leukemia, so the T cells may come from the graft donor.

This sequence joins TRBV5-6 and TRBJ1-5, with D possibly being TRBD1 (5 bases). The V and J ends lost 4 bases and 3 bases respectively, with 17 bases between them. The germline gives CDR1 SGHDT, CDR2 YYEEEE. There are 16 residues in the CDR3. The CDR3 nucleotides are TGTGCCAGCAGCGCGGCAAGAAGGGGAGTCAATCAGCCCCAGCATTTT. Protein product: CASSAARRGVNQPQHF. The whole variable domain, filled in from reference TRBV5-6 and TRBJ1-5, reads DAGVTQSPTHLIKTRGQQVTLRCSPKSGHDTVSWYQQALGQGPQFIFQYYEEEERQRGNFPDRFSGHQFPNYSSELNVNALLLGDSALYLCASSAARRGVNQPQHFGDGTRLSIL.

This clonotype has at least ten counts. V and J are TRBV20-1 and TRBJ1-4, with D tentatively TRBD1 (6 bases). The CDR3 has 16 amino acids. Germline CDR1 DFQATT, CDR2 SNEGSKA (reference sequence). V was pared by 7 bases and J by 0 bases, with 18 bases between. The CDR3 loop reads CSGGAEGVATNEKLFF. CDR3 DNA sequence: TGCAGTGGCGGAGCGGAGGGGGTTGCAACTAATGAAAAACTGTTTTTT.

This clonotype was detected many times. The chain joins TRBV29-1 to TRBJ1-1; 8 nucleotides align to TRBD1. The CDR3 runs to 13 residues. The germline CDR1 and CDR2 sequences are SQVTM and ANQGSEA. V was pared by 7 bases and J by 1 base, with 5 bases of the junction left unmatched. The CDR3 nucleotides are TGCAGCGCGCGGACAGGGACGAACACTGAAGCTTTCTTT. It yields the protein CSARTGTNTEAFF.

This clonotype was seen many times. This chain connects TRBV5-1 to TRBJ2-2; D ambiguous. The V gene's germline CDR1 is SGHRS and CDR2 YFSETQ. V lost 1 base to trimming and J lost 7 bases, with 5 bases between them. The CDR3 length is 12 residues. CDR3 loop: CASSLRVGELFF. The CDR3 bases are TGCGCCAGCAGCTTGAGGGTCGGGGAGCTGTTTTTT.

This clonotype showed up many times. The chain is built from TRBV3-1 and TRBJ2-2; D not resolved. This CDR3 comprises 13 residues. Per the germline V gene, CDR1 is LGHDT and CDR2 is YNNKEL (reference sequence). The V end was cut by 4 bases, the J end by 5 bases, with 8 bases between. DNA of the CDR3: TGTGCCAGCAGCCCCGGGCATACCGGGGAGCTGTTTTTT. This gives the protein CASSPGHTGELFF.

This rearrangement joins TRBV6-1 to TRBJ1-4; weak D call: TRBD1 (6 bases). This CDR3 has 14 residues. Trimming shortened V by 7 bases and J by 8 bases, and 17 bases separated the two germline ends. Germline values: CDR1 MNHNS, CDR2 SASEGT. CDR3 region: CASTDLGAREKLFF. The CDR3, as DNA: TGTGCCAGCACCGATTTGGGGGCGAGAGAAAAACTGTTTTTT.

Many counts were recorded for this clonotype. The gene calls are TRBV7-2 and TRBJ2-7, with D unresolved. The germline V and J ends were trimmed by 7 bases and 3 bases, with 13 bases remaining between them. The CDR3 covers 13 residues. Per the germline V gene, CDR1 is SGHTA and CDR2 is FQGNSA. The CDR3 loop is CASTFQSHYEQYF. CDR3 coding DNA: TGTGCCAGCACCTTCCAGAGTCACTACGAGCAGTACTTC.

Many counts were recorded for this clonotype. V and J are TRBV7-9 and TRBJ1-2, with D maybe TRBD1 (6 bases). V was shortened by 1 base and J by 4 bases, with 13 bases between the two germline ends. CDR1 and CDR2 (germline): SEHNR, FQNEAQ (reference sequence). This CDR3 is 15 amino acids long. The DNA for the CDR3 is TGTGCCAGCAGCTTAGTCGGGGGCCGGGCCTATGGCTACACCTTC. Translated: CASSLVGGRAYGYTF.